This T cell receptor beta chain appears in the sequencing data of a study of CXCR3-negative and CXCR3-positive naive CD8 T cells. The V gene's germline CDR1 is MDHEN and CDR2 SYDVKM. This CDR3 is 17 amino acids long. Preparation of TRB cDNA libraries relied on 5' RACE carrying UMI labels. TCRdb reprocessed the 5' RACE reads and reports one entry per CDR3 protein, with no DNA. The sample table sets out 100,000 or so distinct CDR3 sequences. The TCR originated in a human donor in good health. Some clones in this sample may be carry-over from other donors' samples. This rearrangement joins TRBV28 to TRBJ2-4; TCRdb reports TRBD1, a call that lacks DNA to check it against. Sequenced input: naive CXCR3- CD8+ T cells from blood. Documented subset: CD45RO-CCR7+CD27+CD95- naive CD8+ T cells lacking CXCR3 (TNR3-). The CDR3 protein is CASSNHRGTVAKNIQYF.